This entry is about one T cell receptor (beta chain). Antigen specificity is unknown. This sample stems from a study of human T cells and chemical hapten exposure. Study summary: Weekly administration of diphenylcyclopropenone to the scalp of patients continued throughout the approximately 23-week study. Whole-study findings and limits: Sensitizing to DPC left TCRs with a frequency above 1 in 1000 unaltered.

Time point specified: pre-sensitization, week 0. Regarding treatment: therapeutic diphenylcyclopropenone sensitization with weekly scalp DPC. Phlebotomy was performed prior to application of every patch test. With 0 bases clipped from V and 6 bases from J, the junction kept 5 bases outside the gene matches. The V gene's germline CDR1 is SEHNR and CDR2 FQNEAQ (reference sequence). The CDR3 covers 15 residues. Unique molecular identifiers were attached to individual cDNA molecules during library preparation. TCRdb reprocessed the RACE reads with MiXCR, giving one entry per CDR3 protein. The sample contains about 300,000 distinct CDR3 sequences, approximately 5.8% of which appear only once.

This TCR was recovered from a woman under 30 with alopecia areata. Some clones in this sample may be carry-over from other donors' samples. The source material was whole blood, sampled in connection with sensitization to the hapten diphenylcyclopropenone (DPC). This chain links TRBV7-9 with TRBJ2-7; 10 positions match TRBD2. The CDR3 spells CASSLARLAGAEQYF. The CDR3, as DNA: TGTGCCAGCAGCTTAGCCCGGCTAGCGGGGGCCGAGCAGTACTTC.